The 8 T cell receptor beta chains below come from one sample, sequenced in a study of T-cell memory formation after mild COVID-19. TCRdb called the 5' RACE reads again in MiXCR, with one record for every CDR3 protein. The top ten hold roughly 21% of the sample, which has a few hundred thousand distinct CDR3 sequences, 15% to 20% seen once. Sequencing was done on a sample of PBMCs or a T cell subset sorted from them (not recorded which). The receptors shown here come from a man in his late teens or twenties who had mild COVID-19 (a few samples of this study predate the infection). Cell type and time point are not known.

This clonotype was counted between two and nine times. This chain joins TRBV5-1 and TRBJ1-1; D perhaps matches TRBD1 (5 bases). CDR1 is SGHRS, CDR2 YFSETQ, per germline. The V and J ends lost 1 base and 5 bases respectively, with 12 bases between them. This CDR3 contains 14 residues. CDR3 sequence reads: CASSLTPWGTEAFF. The CDR3 DNA sequence: TGCGCCAGCAGCTTGACGCCATGGGGGACTGAAGCTTTCTTT. Full variable domain (rest looked up from reference TRBV5-1 and TRBJ1-1): KAGVTQTPRYLIKTRGQQVTLSCSPISGHRSVSWYQQTPGQGLQFLFEYFSETQRNKGNFPGRFSGRQFSNSRSEMNVSTLELGDSALYLCASSLTPWGTEAFFGQGTRLTVV.

This clonotype was seen more than once but under ten times. V and J are TRBV29-1 and TRBJ1-1, with D possibly matching TRBD1 (5 bases). Trimming took 5 bases from V and 0 from J, leaving 10 bases between them. Germline-derived CDR1 and CDR2 are SQVTM and ANQGSEA. The CDR3 has 13 residues. DNA of the CDR3: TGCAGCGTTTCGACAGATTTGAACACTGAAGCTTTCTTT. It translates to CSVSTDLNTEAFF.

This chain joins TRBV4-1 and TRBJ2-1; D is unclear. The V gene lost 1 base and the J gene lost 10 bases, with 17 bases spanning the gap. CDR1 is MGHRA, CDR2 YSYEKL, per germline. CDR3 length equals 15 residues. CDR3 residues: CASSQGFGGLMEQFF. In DNA form, the CDR3 reads TGCGCCAGCAGCCAAGGGTTCGGTGGGTTAATGGAGCAGTTCTTC.

This clonotype was counted between two and nine times. The chain carries TRBV7-2 and TRBJ2-2, with 9 bases that match TRBD1. CDR3 length: 16 amino acids. Trimming cost V 5 bases and J 3 bases; bases outside gene matches: 7. In germline, CDR1 is SGHTA, CDR2 FQGNSA. DNA of the CDR3: TGTGCCAGCAGCCGCCGGGACAGGGCTCACACCGGGGAGCTGTTTTTT. It translates to CASSRRDRAHTGELFF.

The sample holds a few counts of this clonotype. The V gene is TRBV2, the J gene TRBJ2-2; TRBD1 agrees at 8 bases. CDR3 length: 13 residues. The J segment lost 6 bases and the V segment lost 6 bases, leaving 3 bases of the junction unmatched. In germline, CDR1 is SNHLY, CDR2 FYNNEI. For the CDR3, the DNA is TGTGCCAGCAGGACAGGGGAGGCCGGGGAGCTGTTTTTT. This sequence encodes CASRTGEAGELFF. The entire variable domain, with the rest obtained from reference TRBV2 and TRBJ2-2, is as follows: EPEVTQTPSHQVTQMGQEVILRCVPISNHLYFYWYRQILGQKVEFLVSFYNNEISEKSEIFDDQFSVERPDGSNFTLKIRSTKLEDSAMYFCASRTGEAGELFFGEGSRLTVL.

The CDR3 DNA reads as TGTGCCAGCAGTTTACTAGCGGGGGGGCAAGATACGCAGTATTTT. Its translation is CASSLLAGGQDTQYF. The chain employs TRBV12-3 or TRBV12-4 and TRBJ2-3; 12 bases agree with TRBD2. After removal of 2 bases from V and 5 bases from J, the junction contained 2 bases not matched to a gene. CDR3 size: 15 residues.

This clonotype was recorded a few times. V usage is TRBV24-1 and J usage is TRBJ2-5; 7 bases line up with TRBD1. V was pared by 3 bases and J by 1 base, with 4 bases of the junction left unmatched. The CDR3 consists of 15 residues. Looked up from germline, CDR1 is KGHDR and CDR2 is SFDVKD. The CDR3 loop reads CATSDGDRFQETQYF. The CDR3 DNA reads as TGTGCCACCAGTGATGGGGACAGATTCCAAGAGACCCAGTACTTC.

The genes are TRBV19 and TRBJ2-3, with D perhaps matching TRBD2 (5 bases). The germline V and J ends were trimmed by 6 bases and 6 bases, with 16 bases remaining between them. There are 14 residues in the CDR3. The V gene's germline CDR1 is LNHDA and CDR2 SQIVND (reference sequence). The DNA of the CDR3 is TGTGCCAGTAGCCCCAGCTTGGGCGGGGATACGCAGTATTTT. Translating gives CASSPSLGGDTQYF. Using reference TRBV19 and TRBJ2-3 for the parts outside the CDR3, the full variable domain is DGGITQSPKYLFRKEGQNVTLSCEQNLNHDAMYWYRQDPGQGLRLIYYSQIVNDFQKGDIAEGYSVSREKKESFPLTVTSAQKNPTAFYLCASSPSLGGDTQYFGPGTRLTVL.